What follows describes a single T cell receptor beta chain. Its specificity is unknown. This PCR relied on a set of 60 Vbeta primers and 13 Jbeta primers. Sequenced by immunoSEQ multiplex PCR; TCRdb stores in-frame clones only, minus some. Here the sample spans some 150,000 clones, around 81% being singletons. The data were taken from a study of cytomegalovirus exposure and HLA in healthy donors. CDR1 and CDR2 from the germline V gene are LNHDA and SQIVND (reference sequence). V lost 7 bases, J lost 3 bases, and 18 bases lay in between. The CDR3 is 16 residues long. Points from the study as a whole: When analyzed later, a missense DCLRE1C variant was found to be linked to TCR beta V- and J-gene trimming. The authors assumed roughly uniform sequencing depth across donors for presence/absence analyses. According to an earlier analysis, most TCR beta V segments yielded productive rearrangements about 90% or about 30% of the time. It was reported that TCR beta sequences correctly inferred the HLA-A and HLA-B alleles for most subjects.

The rearrangement uses TRBV19 and TRBJ2-2; D gene uncertain. The clonotype originates from a woman between 45 and 65 years old in good health and CMV-seronegative. Input material: PBMCs. CDR3 sequence: CASNQEKIPYTGELFF. In nucleotides, the CDR3 is TGTGCCAGTAATCAAGAGAAAATACCCTACACCGGGGAGCTGTTTTTT.